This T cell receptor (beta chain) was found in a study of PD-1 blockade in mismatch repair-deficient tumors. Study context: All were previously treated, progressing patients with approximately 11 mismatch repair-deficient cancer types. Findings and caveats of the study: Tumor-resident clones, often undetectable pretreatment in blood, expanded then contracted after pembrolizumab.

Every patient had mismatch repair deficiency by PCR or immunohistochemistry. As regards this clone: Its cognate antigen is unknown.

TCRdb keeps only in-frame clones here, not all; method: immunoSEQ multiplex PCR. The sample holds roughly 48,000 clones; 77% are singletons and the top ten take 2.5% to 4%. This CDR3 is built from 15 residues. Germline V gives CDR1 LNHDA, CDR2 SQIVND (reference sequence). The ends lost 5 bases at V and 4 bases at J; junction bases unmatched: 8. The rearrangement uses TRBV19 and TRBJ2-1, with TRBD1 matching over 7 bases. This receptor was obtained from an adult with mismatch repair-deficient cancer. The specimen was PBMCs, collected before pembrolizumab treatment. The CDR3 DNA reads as TGTGCCAGTAGTGCCCGGACAGGTCCTTACAATGAGCAGTTCTTC. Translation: CASSARTGPYNEQFF.